This T cell receptor (beta chain) was sequenced for a study of blood T cell repertoires in COVID-19 (dated by TCRdb to about 2020). Study-level background: Samples from collaborators originated in the United States, Italy and Spain and spanned both the acute and convalescent phases of COVID-19. The prospective study material was composed of cDNA or gDNA derived from T cells, B-cell-depleted T cells, or PBMCs. Deeply sampled blood TCRbeta repertoires from subjects exposed to, actively infected with, or recovered from COVID-19 were included in the dataset. The repertoires were made available in a free public database intended to serve as a resource for research on the immune response to SARS-CoV-2. Samples came from the ongoing ImmuneRACE study (first 160 participants) plus 1,254 subjects from 6 global collaborators. Nearly every sample came with metadata listing a de-identified subject ID, COVID-19 status, age in years and sex. Where HLA class I and class II types were available, the types were taken from metadata supplied by the sample provider, not from assay-based typing.

In the prospective study, participants were about 18 to 100 years old, resided in fewer than 25 geographic areas of the United States, and were enrolled through a virtual design. To assign participants to cohorts, the prospective study relied on clinical history that participants themselves reported in a screening survey and a study questionnaire. Recovered participants in ImmuneRACE Cohort 3 were defined as having two consecutive negative NP/OP PCR tests, clearance from a healthcare professional, or resolution of symptoms. In the prospective study, mobile phlebotomists collected whole blood, serum and a nasopharyngeal or oropharyngeal swab from each participant. Additional blood draws and questionnaires over an approximately 2-month period could optionally be provided by prospective study participants. Blood samples from the prospective study were shipped frozen or at room temperature prior to DNA extraction.

From its cysteine to its phenylalanine, the CDR3 spans 15 amino acids. Only CDR3 DNA is held: 45 bases, read in frame from base 1. In the germline V gene, CDR1 corresponds to SGHRS and CDR2 to YFSETQ. The junction shows trimming of 6 bases on V and 4 bases on J, and the gene matches do not reach 11 bases of it. As concerns this clone: It lacks a known antigen. Per-base quality was not reported, and no clone a single base away is much larger than it.

What the research found in general, with its limitations: Clinical and demographic metadata were provided uncurated, with the amount varying by source and participant.

The immunoSEQ Assay, a bias-controlled multiplex PCR, was used to amplify TCRbeta CDR3 regions from genomic DNA. The authors processed their data as follows. The number of nucleated cells in each sample was estimated from the amplification of reference gene primers within the assay. To quantify the absolute abundance of each unique TCRbeta CDR3 rearrangement, sequence reads were collapsed and filtered. For each sample, productive Simpson clonality was calculated as the square root of Simpson's diversity index over productive rearrangements. TCRdb limited this immuneACCESS table to in-frame rearrangements with V and J called. A share of clones is missing; checked studies link under half to unresolved V genes, and the rest is unexplained. Clone size and V and J calls were adopted from that table, with D and trimming inferred from the DNA. Recorded for this sample are a few hundred thousand clones; approximately 85% of them occurred a single time. The biggest ten clones account for around 4.5% of the sample.

The sample was PBMCs or T cells enriched from blood (not recorded which). This receptor chain uses TRBV5-1 and TRBJ1-1, and TRBD1 aligns with 8 junction nucleotides. The source is a woman aged 25 to 39 who had recovered from COVID-19. The nucleotides read TGCGCCAGCACCAATGGACAGGGCCGGGGCACTGAAGCTTTCTTT. This translates into CASTNGQGRGTEAFF. With the portions outside the CDR3 filled from the reference TRBV5-1 and TRBJ1-1 genes, the complete variable region becomes KAGVTQTPRYLIKTRGQQVTLSCSPISGHRSVSWYQQTPGQGLQFLFEYFSETQRNKGNFPGRFSGRQFSNSRSEMNVSTLELGDSALYLCASTNGQGRGTEAFFGQGTRLTVV.